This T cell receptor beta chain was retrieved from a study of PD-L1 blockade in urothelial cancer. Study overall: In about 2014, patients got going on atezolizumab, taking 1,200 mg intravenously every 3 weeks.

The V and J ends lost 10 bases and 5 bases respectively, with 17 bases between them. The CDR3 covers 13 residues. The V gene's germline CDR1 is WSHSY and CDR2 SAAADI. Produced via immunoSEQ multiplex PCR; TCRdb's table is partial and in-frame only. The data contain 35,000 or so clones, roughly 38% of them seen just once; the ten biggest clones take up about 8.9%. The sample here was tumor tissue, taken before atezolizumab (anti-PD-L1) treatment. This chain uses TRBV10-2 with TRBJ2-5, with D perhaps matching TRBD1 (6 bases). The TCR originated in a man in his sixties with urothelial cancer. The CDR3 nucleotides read TGCGCCACTTCAAGGGGGAGTAGGGAGACCCAGTACTTC. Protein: CATSRGSRETQYF.